This T cell receptor beta chain was found in a study of T cells in Graves' hyperthyroidism and ophthalmopathy. Graves' hyperthyroidism was deemed stable given no ophthalmopathy progression within 18 months. V was clipped by 6 bases and J by 3 bases, with 8 bases between them. The CDR3 extends over 13 amino acids. The germline CDR1 and CDR2 sequences are SNHLY and FYNNEI. Regions amplified from RNA transcripts were the TCR beta CDR3 regions. TCR CDR3 regions were first amplified by RT-PCR with HTBI primers. From the multiplex PCR reads, TCRdb called clonotypes with MiXCR, one entry per CDR3 protein. The sample includes about 540,000 distinct CDR3 sequences, 46% of them seen just once.

The sequenced sample consisted of peripheral blood or thyroid tissue (not recorded which). This chain joins TRBV2 and TRBJ2-2, with D possibly being TRBD1 (5 bases). This TCR was recovered from a woman in her late teens or twenties with Graves' hyperthyroidism. The CDR3 region has the DNA TGTGCCAGCAGGGACACCTACACCGGGGAGCTGTTTTTT. Translated, it gives CASRDTYTGELFF.